The 21 T cell receptor beta chains reported below all come from one sample, sequenced in a study of memory CD4+ T cells and cytomegalovirus serostatus (dated by TCRdb to between 2018 and 2020). Single viable CD3+CD4+CD8-CD45RO+ cells were sorted as memory CD4+ T cells on a FACSAria II. Library method: the immunoSEQ multiplex PCR assay. The table was pulled from immuneACCESS by TCRdb, which kept in-frame rearrangements only. Such tables lose some clones; where checked, under half of the loss comes from unresolved V genes, and the rest has no known cause. This sample is represented by tens of thousands of clones; about 70% of them were singletons. The top ten constitute roughly 5% of the sample. The sequenced sample consisted of memory CD4+ T cells from blood. These receptors all stem from an adult in good health and CMV-seropositive.

The rearrangement uses TRBV11-2 and TRBJ1-1; 8 positions match TRBD1. Trimming cost V 4 bases and J 0 bases; bases outside gene matches: 10. The germline gives CDR1 SGHAT, CDR2 FQNNGV. The CDR3 consists of 17 residues. The CDR3 reads CASSSPRDRTLNTEAFF. As DNA, the CDR3 is TGTGCCAGCAGCTCCCCCCGGGACAGGACCCTGAACACTGAAGCTTTCTTT.

This chain connects TRBV2 to TRBJ2-2, with D possibly called TRBD1 or TRBD2 (5 bases each). Germline-derived CDR1 and CDR2 are SNHLY and FYNNEI. The V end was cut by 7 bases, the J end by 0 bases, with 12 bases between. The CDR3 is 15 residues long. The CDR3 here is CASKDVGANTGELFF. The CDR3 bases are TGTGCCAGCAAGGATGTGGGGGCGAACACCGGGGAGCTGTTTTTT.

The rearrangement joins TRBV19 to TRBJ2-4; D gene uncertain. The ends were cut back, 3 bases at V and 1 base at J, with 13 bases in the middle. The CDR3 sequence is 16 residues long. Germline CDR1 LNHDA, CDR2 SQIVND (reference sequence). The CDR3 DNA reads as TGTGCCAGTAGTATGCCGACACCCGCTGCCAAAAACATTCAGTACTTC. Protein product: CASSMPTPAAKNIQYF.

The chain carries TRBV5-1 and TRBJ2-7, with TRBD1 matching over 7 bases. J gave up 4 bases and V 4 bases, and 8 bases lay outside the gene matches. The CDR3 length is 14 residues. Germline-derived CDR1 and CDR2 are SGHRS and YFSETQ. The CDR3 reads CASSPVPGQYEQYF. CDR3 coding DNA: TGCGCCAGCAGCCCTGTCCCGGGACAGTACGAGCAGTACTTC.

DNA of the CDR3: TGTGCCAACGGCTCGGGGACTAGCGGCACAGATACGCAGTATTTT. It specifies CANGSGTSGTDTQYF. The chain recombines TRBV5-4 with TRBJ2-3, with TRBD2 matching 10 bases. The CDR3 sequence is 15 residues long. The germline CDR1 and CDR2 sequences are SGHNT and YYREEE (reference sequence). With V trimmed by 9 bases and J by 1 base, 8 bases remained unmatched.

This chain joins TRBV5-5 and TRBJ2-7; a weak D match, TRBD2 (5 bases). V lost 3 bases to trimming and J lost 4 bases, with 8 bases between them. CDR1 SGHKS and CDR2 YYEKEE come from the germline V gene (reference sequence). The CDR3 is 12 residues long. The chain's CDR3 is CASSSRGYEQYF. The CDR3 DNA follows: TGTGCCAGCAGCTCCCGAGGGTACGAGCAGTACTTC.

This chain uses TRBV18 with TRBJ1-2, with D perhaps TRBD1 (6 bases). V lost 0 bases to trimming and J lost 7 bases, with 15 bases between them. The CDR3 sequence is 15 residues long. Germline-derived CDR1 and CDR2 are KGHSH and LQKENI. Written as DNA, the CDR3 is TGTGCCAGCTCACCACCTGGACAGACTATGGGTGGCTACACCTTC. Its protein product is CASSPPGQTMGGYTF.

The DNA for the CDR3 is TGTGCCAGCAGTACCGGACAGGGTTCCTACGAGCAGTACTTC. As protein: CASSTGQGSYEQYF. The chain couples TRBV28 to TRBJ2-7; 8 bases agree with TRBD1. The J segment lost 1 base and the V segment lost 5 bases, leaving 4 bases of the junction unmatched. The CDR3 is 14 amino acids. Germline V CDR1 and CDR2: MDHEN, SYDVKM. Filled out from reference TRBV28 and TRBJ2-7, the complete variable domain reads DVKVTQSSRYLVKRTGEKVFLECVQDMDHENMFWYRQDPGLGLRLIYFSYDVKMKEKGDIPEGYSVSREKKERFSLILESASTNQTSMYLCASSTGQGSYEQYFGPGTRLTVT.

The chain joins TRBV5-1 to TRBJ2-1; perhaps TRBD1 as D (6 bases). V was pared by 4 bases and J by 5 bases, with 16 bases between. The CDR3 length is 15 residues. In germline, CDR1 is SGHRS, CDR2 YFSETQ. CDR3 DNA sequence: TGCGCCAGCAGCCTGGACAGTGGGCCACACAATGAGCAGTTCTTC. It specifies CASSLDSGPHNEQFF.

V gene TRBV9 combines with J gene TRBJ2-1; 15 nucleotides line up with TRBD2. The CDR3 length is 16 residues. CDR1 and CDR2 from the germline V gene are SGDLS and YYNGEE. J lost 7 bases, V lost 0 bases, and 2 bases had no gene match. The CDR3 DNA is TGTGCCAGCAGCGTAGGGGGACTAGCGGGAGGAAATGAGCAGTTCTTC. It codes for CASSVGGLAGGNEQFF.

This rearrangement joins TRBV28 to TRBJ1-2; D is unresolved. Germline CDR1 MDHEN, CDR2 SYDVKM. The CDR3 is 16 amino acids. V dropped 5 bases and J dropped 1 base, with 17 bases sitting between them. The CDR3 coding sequence is TGTGCCAGCAGTGAGATTTCGTCCGGGGATAACTATGGCTACACCTTC. This encodes CASSEISSGDNYGYTF.

The rearrangement joins TRBV6-1 to TRBJ1-6; 8 bases are shared with TRBD1. The CDR3 totals 15 residues. With V trimmed by 0 bases and J by 8 bases, 3 bases remained unmatched. Germline assignment: CDR1 MNHNS and CDR2 SASEGT. The CDR3 DNA is TGTGCCAGCAGTGAAGCGGGACAGGCCTATTCACCCCTCCACTTT. Its translation: CASSEAGQAYSPLHF.

The chain employs TRBV7-3 and TRBJ2-3; D might be TRBD1 or TRBD2, each matching 5 bases. Per the germline V gene, CDR1 is SGHTA and CDR2 is FQGTGA. The CDR3 extends over 13 amino acids. V lost 4 bases and J 8 bases, leaving 13 bases between the germline ends. CDR3 nucleotides: TGTGCCAGCAGCTCGACGGGACCTAGTACGCAGTATTTT. This codes for CASSSTGPSTQYF.

CDR3 protein: CASSLGDRDGETQYF. The CDR3 coding sequence is TGTGCCAGCAGCTTAGGGGACAGGGACGGAGAGACCCAGTACTTC. The V gene is TRBV11-2, the J gene TRBJ2-5; TRBD1 aligns across 9 bases. Losses at the gene ends were 1 base for V and 4 bases for J; bases not matched to a gene: 4. Per germline, CDR1 SGHAT and CDR2 FQNNGV. This CDR3 is 15 amino acids long.

On this clone itself: This sample includes further DNA sequences coding for the same CDR3. The chain has TRBV5-1 and TRBJ1-4; 7 bases match TRBD1. The CDR3 contains 15 residues. J lost 2 bases, V lost 1 base, and 2 bases had no gene match. From germline, CDR1 is SGHRS and CDR2 YFSETQ. The CDR3 DNA reads TGCGCCAGCAGCTTGACAGGGGCGACTAATGAAAAACTGTTTTTT. Its translation: CASSLTGATNEKLFF.

The chain joins TRBV9 to TRBJ2-6, with D tentatively TRBD2 (7 bases). This CDR3 has 19 amino acids. Germline V gene sequence: CDR1 SGDLS, CDR2 YYNGEE. V lost 4 bases to trimming and J lost 0 bases, with 20 bases between them. The CDR3 coding sequence is TGTGCCAGCAGCCCCCGGGGAGGGGGGTTACTCTCTGGGGCCAACGTCCTGACTTTC. Translating it yields CASSPRGGGLLSGANVLTF.

The genes are TRBV28 and TRBJ2-5, with 11 bases matching TRBD2. The CDR3 is 17 amino acids. Trimming cost V 5 bases and J 4 bases; bases outside gene matches: 12. Germline CDR1 MDHEN, CDR2 SYDVKM. CDR3 amino acids: CASSPSSGRSLGETQYF. CDR3 nucleotide sequence: TGTGCCAGCAGTCCTTCTAGCGGGAGGAGTTTGGGAGAGACCCAGTACTTC.

The rearrangement joins TRBV9 to TRBJ2-2; D uncertain. The germline CDR1 and CDR2 sequences are SGDLS and YYNGEE. The CDR3 consists of 15 residues. Trimming removed 0 bases at V and 3 bases at J, with 9 bases between. The CDR3 sequence: CASSVADLDTGELFF. CDR3 sequence (DNA): TGTGCCAGCAGCGTAGCGGATTTGGACACCGGGGAGCTGTTTTTT.

This rearrangement joins TRBV7-9 to TRBJ1-4; D is unclear. CDR1 and CDR2 from the germline V gene are SEHNR and FQNEAQ (reference sequence). V was pared by 5 bases and J by 5 bases, with 12 bases between. The CDR3 extends over 14 amino acids. CDR3 sequence reads: CASSPVRANEKLFF. The DNA of the CDR3 is TGTGCCAGCAGCCCCGTACGGGCGAATGAAAAACTGTTTTTT. The variable domain in full, completed from reference TRBV7-9 and TRBJ1-4, reads DTGVSQNPRHKITKRGQNVTFRCDPISEHNRLYWYRQTLGQGPEFLTYFQNEAQLEKSRLLSDRFSAERPKGSFSTLEIQRTEQGDSAMYLCASSPVRANEKLFFGSGTQLSVL.

This clone was detected once. The chain is built from TRBV19 and TRBJ1-5, with TRBD1 as a possible D gene (5 bases). With 5 bases removed from V and 3 bases from J, the gap between germline ends came to 14 bases. This CDR3 is 15 amino acids long. Germline CDR1 reads LNHDA; CDR2 reads SQIVND (reference sequence). This CDR3 reads CASSQGAQANQPQHF. DNA of the CDR3: TGTGCCAGTAGTCAGGGAGCCCAAGCCAATCAGCCCCAGCATTTT.

CDR3 loop: CASSEVGISTDTQYF. The CDR3 DNA reads TGTGCCAGCAGTGAAGTGGGAATTAGCACAGATACGCAGTATTTT. The gene calls are TRBV6-1 and TRBJ2-3; D unresolved. Trimming removed 1 base from V and 0 bases from J, with 8 bases in between. Germline lookup yields CDR1 MNHNS and CDR2 SASEGT. This CDR3 spans 15 amino acids.